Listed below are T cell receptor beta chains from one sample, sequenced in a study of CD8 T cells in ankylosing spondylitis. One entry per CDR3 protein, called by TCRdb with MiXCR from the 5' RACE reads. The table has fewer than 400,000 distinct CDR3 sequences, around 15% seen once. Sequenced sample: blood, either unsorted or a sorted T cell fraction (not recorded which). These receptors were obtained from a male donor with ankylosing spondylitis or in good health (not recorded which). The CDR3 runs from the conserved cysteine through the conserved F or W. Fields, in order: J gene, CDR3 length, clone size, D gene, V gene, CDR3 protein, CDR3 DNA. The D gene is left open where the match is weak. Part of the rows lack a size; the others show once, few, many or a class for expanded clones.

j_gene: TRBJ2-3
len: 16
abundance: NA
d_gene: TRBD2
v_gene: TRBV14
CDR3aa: CASSQARLARSDTQYF
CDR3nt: TGTGCCAGCAGCCAAGCCCGACTAGCGAGGTCAGATACGCAGTATTTT

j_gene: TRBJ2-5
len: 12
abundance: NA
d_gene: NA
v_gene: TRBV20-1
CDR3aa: CSAPTTGETQYF
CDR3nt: TGCAGTGCCCCGACGACGGGAGAGACCCAGTACTTC

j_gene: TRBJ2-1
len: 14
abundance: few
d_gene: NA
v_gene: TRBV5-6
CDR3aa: CASSNKGLYNEQFF
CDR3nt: TGTGCCAGCAGTAATAAAGGCCTTTACAATGAGCAGTTCTTC

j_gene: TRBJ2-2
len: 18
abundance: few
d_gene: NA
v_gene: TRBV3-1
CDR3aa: CASSQEPKGQPGTGELFF
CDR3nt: TGTGCCAGCAGCCAAGAACCGAAGGGGCAACCGGGCACCGGGGAGCTGTTTTTT

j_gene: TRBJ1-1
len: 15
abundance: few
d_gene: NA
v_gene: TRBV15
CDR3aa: CATSRDQGLNTEAFF
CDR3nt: TGTGCCACCAGCAGAGACCAGGGGTTGAACACTGAAGCTTTCTTT

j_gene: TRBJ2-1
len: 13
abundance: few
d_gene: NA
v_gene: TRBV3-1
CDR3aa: CASSRGLYNEQFF
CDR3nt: TGTGCCAGCAGCCGTGGACTTTACAATGAGCAGTTCTTC

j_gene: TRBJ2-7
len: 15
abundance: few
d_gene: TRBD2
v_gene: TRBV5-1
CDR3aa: CASRRTSGSAYEQYF
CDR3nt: TGCGCCAGCCGACGTACTAGCGGGAGCGCCTACGAGCAGTACTTC

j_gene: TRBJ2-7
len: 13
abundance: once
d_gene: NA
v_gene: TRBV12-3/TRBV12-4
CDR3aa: CASSLGSRGGQYF
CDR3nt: TGTGCCAGCAGTTTAGGCAGCCGGGGAGGGCAGTACTTC

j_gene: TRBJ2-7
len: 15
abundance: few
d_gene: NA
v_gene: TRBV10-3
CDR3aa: CAISDEGQSSYEQYF
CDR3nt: TGTGCCATCAGTGATGAGGGCCAGAGCTCCTACGAGCAGTACTTC

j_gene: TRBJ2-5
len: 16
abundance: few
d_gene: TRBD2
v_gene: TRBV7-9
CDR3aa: CASSRPTSGTQETQYF
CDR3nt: TGTGCCAGCAGCCGCCCGACTAGCGGGACCCAAGAGACCCAGTACTTC

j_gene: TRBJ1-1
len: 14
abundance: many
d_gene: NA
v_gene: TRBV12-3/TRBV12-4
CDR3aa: CASSFRDGNTEAFF
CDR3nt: TGTGCCAGCAGTTTTCGAGATGGGAACACTGAAGCTTTCTTT

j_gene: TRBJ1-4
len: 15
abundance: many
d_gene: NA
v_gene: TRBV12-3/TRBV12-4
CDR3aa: CASSLRRDTNEKLFF
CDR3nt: TGTGCCAGCAGTTTACGCCGGGACACTAATGAAAAACTGTTTTTT

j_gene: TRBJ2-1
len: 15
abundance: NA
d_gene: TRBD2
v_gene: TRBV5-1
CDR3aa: CASSLVTSGLNEQFF
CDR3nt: TGCGCCAGCAGCTTGGTTACTAGCGGGCTGAATGAGCAGTTCTTC

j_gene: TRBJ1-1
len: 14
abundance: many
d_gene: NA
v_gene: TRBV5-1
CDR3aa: CASSGGREGTEAFF
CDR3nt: TGCGCCAGCAGCGGGGGACGGGAGGGGACTGAAGCTTTCTTT

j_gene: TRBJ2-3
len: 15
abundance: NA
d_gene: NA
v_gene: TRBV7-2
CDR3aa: CASSLAGLGTDTQYF
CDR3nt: TGTGCCAGCAGCTTAGCTGGTCTGGGCACAGATACGCAGTATTTT

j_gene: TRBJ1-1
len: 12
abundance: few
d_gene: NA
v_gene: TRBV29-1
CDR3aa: CSGGLGAGEAFF
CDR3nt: TGCAGCGGTGGCTTAGGGGCTGGTGAAGCTTTCTTT

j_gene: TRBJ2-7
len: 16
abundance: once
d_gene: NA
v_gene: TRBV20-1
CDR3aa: CSVGGGRAYNGYEQYF
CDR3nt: TGCAGTGTTGGGGGGGGCAGGGCCTACAACGGGTACGAGCAGTACTTC

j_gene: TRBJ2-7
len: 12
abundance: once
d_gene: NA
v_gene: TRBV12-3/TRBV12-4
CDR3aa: CASSPASHEQYF
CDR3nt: TGTGCCAGCAGCCCTGCCAGCCACGAGCAGTACTTC

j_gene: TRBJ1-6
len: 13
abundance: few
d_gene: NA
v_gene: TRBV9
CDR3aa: CASSVEGSSPLHF
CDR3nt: TGTGCCAGCAGCGTAGAAGGTAGCTCACCCCTCCACTTT

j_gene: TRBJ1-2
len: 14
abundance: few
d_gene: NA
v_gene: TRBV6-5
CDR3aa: CASSSGGFNYGYTF
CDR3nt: TGTGCCAGCAGTTCTGGGGGGTTCAACTATGGCTACACCTTC

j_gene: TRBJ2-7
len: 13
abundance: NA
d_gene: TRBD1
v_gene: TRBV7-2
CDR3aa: CASSSTGVNEQYF
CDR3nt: TGTGCCAGCAGCTCGACAGGGGTCAACGAGCAGTACTTC

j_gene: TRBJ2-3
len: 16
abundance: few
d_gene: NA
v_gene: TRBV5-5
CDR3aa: CASSLGQNDVSDTQYF
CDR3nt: TGTGCCAGCAGCTTAGGACAGAATGATGTATCAGATACGCAGTATTTT

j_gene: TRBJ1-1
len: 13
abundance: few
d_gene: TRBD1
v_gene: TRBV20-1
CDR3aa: CSARSTGGTEAFF
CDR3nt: TGCAGTGCTAGATCGACAGGGGGCACTGAAGCTTTCTTT

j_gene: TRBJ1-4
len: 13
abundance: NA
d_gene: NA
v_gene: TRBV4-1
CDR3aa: CASGLASEWKLFF
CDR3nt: TGCGCCAGCGGACTAGCGAGCGAGTGGAAACTGTTTTTT

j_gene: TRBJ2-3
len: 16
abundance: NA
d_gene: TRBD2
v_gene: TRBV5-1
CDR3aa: CASSLLAGTRGDTQYF
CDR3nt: TGCGCCAGCAGTCTATTAGCGGGAACCCGGGGGGATACGCAGTATTTT

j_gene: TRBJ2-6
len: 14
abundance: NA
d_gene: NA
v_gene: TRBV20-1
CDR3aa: CSANRGVGANVLTF
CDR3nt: TGCAGTGCGAACCGAGGGGTTGGGGCCAACGTCCTGACTTTC

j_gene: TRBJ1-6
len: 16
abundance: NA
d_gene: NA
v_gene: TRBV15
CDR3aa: CATSRGYGGDTSPLHF
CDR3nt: TGTGCCACCAGCAGAGGATACGGGGGGGACACGTCACCCCTCCACTTT

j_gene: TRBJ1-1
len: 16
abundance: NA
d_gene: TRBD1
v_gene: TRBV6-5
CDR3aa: CASSYSPLTGGTEAFF
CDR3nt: TGTGCCAGCAGTTACTCACCACTGACAGGGGGCACTGAAGCTTTCTTT

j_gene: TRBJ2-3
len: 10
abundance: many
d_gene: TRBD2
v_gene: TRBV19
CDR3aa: CATERGTQYF
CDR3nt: TGTGCCACGGAGCGGGGTACGCAGTATTTT

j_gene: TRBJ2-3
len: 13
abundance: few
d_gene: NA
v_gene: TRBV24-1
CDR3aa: CATSDLGADTQYF
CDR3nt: TGTGCCACCAGTGATTTGGGAGCAGATACGCAGTATTTT

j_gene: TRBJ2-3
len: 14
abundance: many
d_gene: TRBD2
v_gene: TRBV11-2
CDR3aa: CASSPRTSLDTQYF
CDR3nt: TGTGCCAGCAGCCCCCGGACTAGCCTGGATACGCAGTATTTT

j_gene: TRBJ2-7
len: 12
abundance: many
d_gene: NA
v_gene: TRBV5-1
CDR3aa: CASSLQGGEQYF
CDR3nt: TGCGCCAGCAGCTTACAGGGCGGGGAGCAGTACTTC

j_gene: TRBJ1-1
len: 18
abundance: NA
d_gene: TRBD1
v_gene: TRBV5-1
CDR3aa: CASTLGGTGGAWDTEAFF
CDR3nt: TGCGCCAGCACCTTGGGTGGGACAGGGGGCGCGTGGGACACTGAAGCTTTCTTT

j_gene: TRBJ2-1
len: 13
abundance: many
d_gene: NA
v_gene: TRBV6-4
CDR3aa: CASTAVLSNEQFF
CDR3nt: TGTGCCAGCACCGCCGTACTTTCTAATGAGCAGTTCTTC

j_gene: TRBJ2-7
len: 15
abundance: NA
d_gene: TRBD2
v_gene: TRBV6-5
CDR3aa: CASSSHTSGRVEQYF
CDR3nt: TGTGCCAGCAGTTCGCACACTAGCGGGAGAGTCGAGCAGTACTTC

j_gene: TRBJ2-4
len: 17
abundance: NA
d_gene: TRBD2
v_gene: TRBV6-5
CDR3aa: CASSYSRTSGVKNIQYF
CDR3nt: TGTGCCAGCAGTTACTCCCGGACTAGCGGGGTCAAAAACATTCAGTACTTC

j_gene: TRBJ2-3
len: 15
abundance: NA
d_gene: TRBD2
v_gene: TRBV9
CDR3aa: CASSRRAGGPDTQYF
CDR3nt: TGTGCCAGCAGCCGTCGAGCGGGGGGCCCAGATACGCAGTATTTT

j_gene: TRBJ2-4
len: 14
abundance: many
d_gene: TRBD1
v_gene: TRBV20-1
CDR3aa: CSAIQGREGNIQYF
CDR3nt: TGCAGTGCTATACAGGGGCGCGAAGGTAACATTCAGTACTTC

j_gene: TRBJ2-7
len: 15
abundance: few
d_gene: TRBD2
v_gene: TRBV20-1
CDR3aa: CSALPRGGSIDEQYF
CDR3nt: TGCAGTGCCCTCCCCCGAGGCGGGAGTATCGACGAGCAGTACTTC

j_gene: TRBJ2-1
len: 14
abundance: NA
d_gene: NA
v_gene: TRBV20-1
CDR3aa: CSASRGPSYNEQFF
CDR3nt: TGCAGTGCTAGTAGGGGACCCTCCTACAATGAGCAGTTCTTC

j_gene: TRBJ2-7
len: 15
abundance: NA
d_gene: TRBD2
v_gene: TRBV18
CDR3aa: CASSLPGLAMYEQYF
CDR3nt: TGTGCCAGCTCACTCCCGGGACTAGCTATGTACGAGCAGTACTTC

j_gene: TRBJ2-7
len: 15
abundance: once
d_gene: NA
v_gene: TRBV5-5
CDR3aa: CASSLEGSPSYEQYF
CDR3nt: TGTGCCAGCAGCTTGGAGGGGTCCCCCTCCTACGAGCAGTACTTC

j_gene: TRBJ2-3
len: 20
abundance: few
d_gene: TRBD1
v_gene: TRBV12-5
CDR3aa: CASARPGVGGDRGETDTQYF
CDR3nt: TGTGCTAGTGCTCGACCCGGTGTAGGGGGAGACAGGGGTGAGACGGATACGCAGTATTTT

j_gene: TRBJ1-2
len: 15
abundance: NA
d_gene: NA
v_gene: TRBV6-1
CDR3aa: CASDSFIDNYYGYTF
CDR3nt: TGTGCCAGCGATAGTTTTATAGACAACTACTATGGCTACACCTTC

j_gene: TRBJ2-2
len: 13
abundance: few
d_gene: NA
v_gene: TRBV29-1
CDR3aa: CSVGDRGTGELFF
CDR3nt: TGCAGCGTTGGGGATCGGGGGACCGGGGAGCTGTTTTTT

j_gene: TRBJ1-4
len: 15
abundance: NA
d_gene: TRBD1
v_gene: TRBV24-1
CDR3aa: CATRTYRGINEKLFF
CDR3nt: TGTGCCACCAGGACTTACAGGGGGATTAATGAAAAACTGTTTTTT

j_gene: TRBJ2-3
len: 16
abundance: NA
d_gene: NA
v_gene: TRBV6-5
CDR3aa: CASSYFRVEGTDTQYF
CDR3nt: TGTGCCAGCAGTTACTTCAGGGTGGAAGGCACAGATACGCAGTATTTT

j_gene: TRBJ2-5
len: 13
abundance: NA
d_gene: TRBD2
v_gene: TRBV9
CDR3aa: CASSVGTSVAQYF
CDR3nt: TGTGCCAGCAGCGTGGGGACTAGCGTGGCCCAGTACTTC

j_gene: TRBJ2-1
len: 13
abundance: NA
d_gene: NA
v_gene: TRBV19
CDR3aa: CASSIGKGSEQFF
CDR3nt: TGTGCCAGTAGTATAGGTAAGGGTTCTGAGCAGTTCTTC